Listed below are T cell receptor beta chains from one sample, sequenced in a study of T-cell reconstitution after alpha-beta-depleted transplantation in children. TCRdb used MiXCR to reprocess the PCR reads, holding one entry per CDR3 protein. The sample has 450,000 to 600,000 distinct CDR3 sequences, about an eighth seen once; the top ten hold over 2%. The input for sequencing was PBMCs, mostly from graft donor cells, taken 360 days after TCRalphabeta/CD19-depleted stem cell transplant. The receptors here all came from a male patient aged 10 to 17 who had a stem cell transplant for acute myeloid leukemia, so the T cells may come from the graft donor. Each CDR3 is given with its conserved first and last residue. A D gene is named only where the DNA matches it firmly. The listing skips clone size in some rows; elsewhere it reads once, few, many or a size class.

j_call,clone_size,d_call,v_call,cdr3_length,cdr3_aa,cdr3_nt
TRBJ2-2,few,NA,TRBV9,15,CASSGTDSNTGELFF,TGTGCCAGCAGCGGCACGGACTCAAACACCGGGGAGCTGTTTTTT
TRBJ1-3,few,NA,TRBV4-3,16,CASSQVGHISGNTIYF,TGCGCCAGCAGCCAAGTAGGACACATCTCTGGAAACACCATATATTTT
TRBJ1-2,few,NA,TRBV29-1,13,CSVSTTANYGYTF,TGCAGCGTTAGTACTACCGCTAACTATGGCTACACCTTC
TRBJ1-1,NA,NA,TRBV28,16,CASRTGTPFKGTEAFF,TGTGCCAGCAGAACCGGGACACCGTTTAAAGGGACTGAAGCTTTCTTT
TRBJ2-7,few,NA,TRBV13,14,CASSQTGVLYEQYF,TGTGCCAGCAGCCAAACGGGAGTTCTCTACGAGCAGTACTTC
TRBJ2-3,NA,NA,TRBV20-1,12,CSGFRGTDTQYF,TGCAGTGGGTTTAGGGGCACAGATACGCAGTATTTT
TRBJ2-7,few,NA,TRBV6-1,13,CASSETGSYEQYF,TGTGCCAGCAGTGAAACGGGGTCGTACGAGCAGTACTTC
TRBJ2-1,few,NA,TRBV15,15,CATSRELAPETEWFF,TGTGCCACCAGCAGAGAACTAGCCCCAGAGACAGAGTGGTTCTTC
TRBJ2-7,few,TRBD1,TRBV28,17,CASSRSRPGQGLYEQYF,TGTGCCAGCAGCCGAAGTCGTCCGGGACAGGGTCTCTACGAGCAGTACTTC
TRBJ2-7,NA,TRBD2,TRBV20-1,14,CSARGSGGVSEQYF,TGCAGTGCTAGGGGCAGCGGGGGGGTATCCGAGCAGTACTTC
TRBJ1-1,many,NA,TRBV7-9,12,CASSLGGNEAFF,TGTGCCAGCAGCTTAGGGGGTAATGAAGCTTTCTTT
TRBJ2-3,NA,TRBD2,TRBV19,14,CASTYGGGPDTQYF,TGTGCCAGTACCTACGGGGGAGGGCCAGATACGCAGTATTTT
TRBJ2-2,few,TRBD2,TRBV7-6,18,CASSSLRLAGENTGELFF,TGTGCCAGCAGCTCTCTGCGACTAGCGGGAGAGAACACCGGGGAGCTGTTTTTT
TRBJ2-7,NA,TRBD2,TRBV10-3,14,CAISDPSGIYEQYF,TGTGCCATCAGTGACCCTAGCGGGATTTACGAGCAGTACTTC
TRBJ2-1,many,TRBD2,TRBV20-1,13,CSAREGGPNEQFF,TGCAGTGCTAGAGAGGGAGGGCCGAATGAGCAGTTCTTC
TRBJ2-1,few,NA,TRBV29-1,12,CSGVEEVNEQFF,TGCAGCGGGGTGGAGGAAGTTAATGAGCAGTTCTTC
TRBJ2-7,few,TRBD1,TRBV7-2,15,CASSTGAGQGSEQYF,TGTGCCAGCAGCACAGGGGCGGGACAGGGTTCCGAGCAGTACTTC
TRBJ2-2,NA,NA,TRBV12-3/TRBV12-4,16,CASSLTVRPNTGELFF,TGTGCCAGCAGTTTAACCGTGAGGCCGAACACCGGGGAGCTGTTTTTT
TRBJ1-3,NA,NA,TRBV15,17,CATSRARLTFSGNTIYF,TGTGCCACCAGCAGAGCGAGACTAACCTTCTCTGGAAACACCATATATTTT
TRBJ2-3,NA,TRBD2,TRBV5-5,16,CASSWLPSGATDTQYF,TGTGCCAGCAGCTGGCTCCCAAGCGGGGCCACAGATACGCAGTATTTT
TRBJ2-6,few,TRBD2,TRBV6-5,19,CASSYRLASSPSGANVLTF,TGTGCCAGCAGTTACCGACTAGCTTCTTCCCCATCTGGGGCCAACGTCCTGACTTTC
TRBJ2-1,NA,TRBD2,TRBV20-1,16,CSAIQPAGRLYNEQFF,TGCAGTGCTATACAGCCAGCGGGACGGCTCTACAATGAGCAGTTCTTC
TRBJ2-2,NA,NA,TRBV25-1,22,CASSLPLRGFFTETANTGELFF,TGTGCCAGCAGTCTTCCTTTGAGGGGTTTTTTTACCGAGACGGCGAACACCGGGGAGCTGTTTTTT
TRBJ2-3,many,NA,TRBV29-1,14,CSVEERLEADTQYF,TGCAGCGTTGAAGAAAGACTAGAAGCAGATACGCAGTATTTT
TRBJ2-1,many,TRBD2,TRBV5-1,13,CASSSLANNEQFF,TGCGCCAGCAGCTCACTAGCGAACAATGAGCAGTTCTTC
TRBJ2-7,few,TRBD2,TRBV7-2,14,CASSIERETYEQYF,TGTGCCAGCAGCATCGAGCGGGAGACCTACGAGCAGTACTTC
TRBJ2-7,many,NA,TRBV28,15,CASSLMALATPRQYF,TGTGCCAGCAGTTTAATGGCGCTAGCGACCCCAAGGCAGTACTTC
TRBJ2-7,NA,TRBD2,TRBV7-2,15,CASSWTSASMMEQYF,TGTGCCAGCAGCTGGACTAGCGCCTCAATGATGGAGCAGTACTTC
TRBJ2-7,few,NA,TRBV21-1,13,CASSRRQGYEQYF,TGTGCCAGCAGCCGGCGACAGGGTTACGAGCAGTACTTC
TRBJ1-6,NA,NA,TRBV25-1,17,CASSESQGSSYNSPLHF,TGTGCCAGCAGTGAATCTCAGGGGAGCTCCTATAATTCACCCCTCCACTTT
TRBJ2-7,NA,TRBD1,TRBV18,15,CASSDYRQGAYEQYF,TGTGCCAGCTCCGACTACCGACAGGGAGCCTACGAGCAGTACTTC
TRBJ2-7,few,NA,TRBV6-6,13,CASSYLEATEQYF,TGTGCCAGCAGTTACCTGGAAGCCACCGAGCAGTACTTC
TRBJ2-2,few,NA,TRBV24-1,14,CATSDPGVFGELFF,TGTGCCACCAGTGACCCCGGGGTGTTTGGGGAGCTGTTTTTT
TRBJ1-1,many,NA,TRBV29-1,15,CSVPPGPITKTEAFF,TGCAGCGTCCCTCCAGGGCCGATAACTAAGACTGAAGCTTTCTTT
TRBJ2-1,NA,NA,TRBV19,15,CASSGDKIIYNEQFF,TGTGCCAGTAGTGGGGACAAAATTATCTACAATGAGCAGTTCTTC
TRBJ2-7,few,NA,TRBV10-3,14,CATEPAGVHGRQYF,TGTGCCACCGAACCTGCGGGTGTGCACGGGAGGCAGTACTTC
TRBJ2-7,few,NA,TRBV21-1,16,CASSNRGQQKKDEQYF,TGTGCCAGCAGCAACCGGGGACAGCAAAAAAAGGACGAGCAGTACTTC
TRBJ2-7,NA,NA,TRBV28,13,CASSSRLSYEQYF,TGTGCCAGCAGTAGTAGGCTCAGCTACGAGCAGTACTTC
TRBJ2-3,NA,NA,TRBV7-3,14,CASSPPSPTHTQYF,TGTGCCAGCAGCCCCCCGTCCCCCACACATACGCAGTATTTT
TRBJ2-1,NA,NA,TRBV28,14,CASSLEDFYNEQFF,TGTGCCAGCAGTTTAGAGGACTTTTACAATGAGCAGTTCTTC
TRBJ2-2,NA,NA,TRBV10-3,12,CAISEPPGELFF,TGTGCCATCAGTGAGCCCCCCGGGGAGCTGTTTTTT
TRBJ2-1,few,NA,TRBV30,14,CAWIRRARYNEQFF,TGTGCCTGGATAAGGCGAGCCCGTTACAATGAGCAGTTCTTC
TRBJ2-1,many,TRBD1,TRBV5-1,15,CASSVGQGRGDWQFF,TGCGCCAGCAGCGTCGGACAGGGGCGAGGAGACTGGCAGTTCTTC
TRBJ2-4,NA,TRBD1,TRBV6-5,13,CASSYGTGGGQYF,TGTGCCAGCAGTTACGGGACAGGGGGCGGTCAGTACTTC
TRBJ2-7,NA,TRBD2,TRBV20-1,12,CSATRGSYEQYF,TGCAGTGCTACGCGGGGGAGCTACGAGCAGTACTTC
TRBJ2-1,few,TRBD2,TRBV28,12,CASSLVTSGTHF,TGTGCCAGCAGTTTAGTAACTAGCGGGACCCACTTC
TRBJ2-2,NA,TRBD2,TRBV6-2/TRBV6-3,15,CAKRGVLHGTGELFF,TGTGCCAAACGGGGGGTCCTCCACGGCACCGGGGAGCTGTTTTTT
TRBJ2-7,few,NA,TRBV4-3,15,CASSHYLAGINEQYF,TGCGCCAGCAGCCATTATCTAGCTGGAATAAACGAGCAGTACTTC
TRBJ2-1,NA,TRBD2,TRBV7-9,18,CASSSTTRASGSIGEQFF,TGTGCCAGCAGCTCGACAACCCGGGCTAGCGGGAGTATAGGTGAGCAGTTCTTC
TRBJ1-2,NA,TRBD1,TRBV18,15,CASSPKQGAVHGYTF,TGTGCCAGCTCACCGAAACAGGGGGCGGTGCATGGCTACACCTTC
TRBJ2-5,few,NA,TRBV25-1,15,CASSLPGGLGETQYF,TGTGCCAGCAGCCTCCCGGGGGGCCTGGGAGAGACCCAGTACTTC
TRBJ2-1,NA,TRBD2,TRBV7-2,14,CASRPLREGNEQFF,TGTGCCAGCCGCCCCTTGCGGGAGGGGAATGAGCAGTTCTTC
TRBJ2-2,NA,NA,TRBV7-2,15,CASSARTANTGELFF,TGTGCCAGCAGCGCCCGGACAGCGAACACCGGGGAGCTGTTTTTT
TRBJ1-5,NA,NA,TRBV24-1,13,CATSDRGNQPQHF,TGTGCCACCAGTGACCGTGGGAATCAGCCCCAGCATTTT
TRBJ2-2,few,TRBD2,TRBV19,14,CASSSSGNTGELFF,TGTGCCAGTAGTTCTAGCGGAAACACCGGGGAGCTGTTTTTT
TRBJ2-1,NA,NA,TRBV20-1,16,CSARDLRQGPYNEQFF,TGCAGTGCTAGAGATCTGAGGCAGGGTCCTTACAATGAGCAGTTCTTC
TRBJ2-6,few,TRBD1,TRBV25-1,18,CASSETGQGLSGANVLTF,TGTGCCAGCAGTGAGACGGGACAGGGTCTCTCTGGGGCCAACGTCCTGACTTTC
TRBJ2-3,NA,NA,TRBV7-3,13,CASSSYLTDTQYF,TGTGCCAGCAGCTCCTACCTCACAGATACGCAGTATTTT